Reported below is one TCR beta chain. Antigen: not known. The data were taken from a study of identical twins. Germline-derived CDR1 and CDR2 are ENHRY and SYGVKD. The CDR3 length is 15 residues. The trim removed 0 bases at V and 9 bases at J, leaving 7 bases unmatched. Template switching introduced a universal primer site, and the cDNA bore unique molecular identifiers. One entry per CDR3 protein, called by TCRdb with MiXCR from the 5' RACE reads. The table records about 530,000 distinct CDR3 sequences, more than 20% of them present only once. Notes on the study in general: High-abundance cord blood beta clonotypes had fewer insertions; memory repertoires showed none. Beta out-of-frame sequences showed weaker excess twin sharing.

The same sample was also studied in work on yellow fever vaccine responses in identical twins.

The chain employs TRBV10-3 and TRBJ2-1, with 8 positions matching TRBD2. The receptor was derived from a woman under 30 in good health. Sequenced sample: CD4+ T cells sorted from blood. CDR3 nucleotides: TGTGCCATCAGTGAGTCACAAGCGGGAGTGACTGAGCAGTTCTTC. It encodes CAISESQAGVTEQFF.